This T cell receptor (beta chain) came from a study of beta chain features in type 1 diabetes. Purities over 98% were achieved in all sorted populations. TCRB transcripts that were expressed got sequenced, as all of the isolated RNA had been reverse transcribed. Sequencing was performed with immunoSEQ multiplex PCR; in TCRdb, only in-frame clones are kept and a portion is missing. The table lists under 950,000 clones, roughly a sixth of them singletons, with about 0.02% in the top ten. V lost 5 bases to trimming and J lost 9 bases; unmatched junction nucleotides: 13. CDR1 and CDR2 (germline): SNHLY, FYNNEI. The CDR3 length is 15 residues.

The sequence was obtained from a woman between 18 and 30 years old in good health. This sequence joins TRBV2 and TRBJ2-1; TRBD2 agrees at 7 bases. Sequenced input: naive CD4+ T cells from blood. The CDR3 sequence is CASSLRSTSAGEQFF. The CDR3 nucleotides read TGTGCCAGCAGTCTTCGGAGTACTAGCGCGGGTGAGCAGTTCTTC.